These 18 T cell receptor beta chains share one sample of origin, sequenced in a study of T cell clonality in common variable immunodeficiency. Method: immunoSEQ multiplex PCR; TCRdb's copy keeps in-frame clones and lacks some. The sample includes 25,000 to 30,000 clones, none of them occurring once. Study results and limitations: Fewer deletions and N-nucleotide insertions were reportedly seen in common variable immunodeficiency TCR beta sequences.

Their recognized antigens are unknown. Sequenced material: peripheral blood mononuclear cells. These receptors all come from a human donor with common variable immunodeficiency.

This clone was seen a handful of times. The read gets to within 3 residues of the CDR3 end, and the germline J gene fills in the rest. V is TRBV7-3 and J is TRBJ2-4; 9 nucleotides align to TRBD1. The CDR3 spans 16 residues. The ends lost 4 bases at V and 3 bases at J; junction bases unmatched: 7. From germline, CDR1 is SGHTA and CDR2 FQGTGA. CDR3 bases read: TGTGCCAGCAGCTATACAGGGGGCGCGGGCAAAAACATT. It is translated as CASSYTGGAGKNI. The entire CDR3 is CASSYTGGAGKNIQYF.

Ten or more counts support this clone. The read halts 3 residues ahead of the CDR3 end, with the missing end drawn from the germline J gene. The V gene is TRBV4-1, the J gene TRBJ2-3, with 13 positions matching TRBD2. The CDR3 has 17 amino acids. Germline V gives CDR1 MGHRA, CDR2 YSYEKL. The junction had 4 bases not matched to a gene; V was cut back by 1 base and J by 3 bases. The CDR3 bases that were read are TGCGCCAGCAGCCAAGTTGGGACTAGCGGGAATACAGATACG. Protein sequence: CASSQVGTSGNTDT. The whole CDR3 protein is CASSQVGTSGNTDTQYF.

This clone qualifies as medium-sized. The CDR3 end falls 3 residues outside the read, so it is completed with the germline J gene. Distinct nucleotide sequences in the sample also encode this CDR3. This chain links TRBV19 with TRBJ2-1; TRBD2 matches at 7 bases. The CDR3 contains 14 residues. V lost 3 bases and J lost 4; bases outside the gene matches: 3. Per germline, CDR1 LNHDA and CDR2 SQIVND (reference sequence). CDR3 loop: CASSIGRGYNEQFF. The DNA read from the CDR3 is TGTGCCAGTAGTATTGGGCGGGGGTACAATGAG.

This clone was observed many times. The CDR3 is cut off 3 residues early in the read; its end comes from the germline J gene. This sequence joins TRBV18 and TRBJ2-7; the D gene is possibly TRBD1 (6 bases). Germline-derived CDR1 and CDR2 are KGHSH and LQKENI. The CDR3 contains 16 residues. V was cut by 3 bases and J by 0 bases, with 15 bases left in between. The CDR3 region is CASSPPVDSSSYEQYF. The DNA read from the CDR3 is TGTGCCAGCTCACCCCCAGTGGACAGCAGCTCCTACGAG.

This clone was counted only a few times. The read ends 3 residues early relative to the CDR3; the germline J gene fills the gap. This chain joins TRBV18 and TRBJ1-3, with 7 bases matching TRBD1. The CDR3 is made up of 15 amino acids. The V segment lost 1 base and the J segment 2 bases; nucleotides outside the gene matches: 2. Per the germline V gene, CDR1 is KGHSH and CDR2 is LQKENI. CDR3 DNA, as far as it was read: TGTGCCAGCTCACCACAGGGACAGACTGGAAACACC. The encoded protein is CASSPQGQTGNT. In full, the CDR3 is CASSPQGQTGNTIYF. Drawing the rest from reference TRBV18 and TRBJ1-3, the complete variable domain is NAGVMQNPRHLVRRRGQEARLRCSPMKGHSHVYWYRQLPEEGLKFMVYLQKENIIDESGMPKERFSAEFPKEGPSILRIQQVVRGDSAAYFCASSPQGQTGNTIYFGEGSWLTVV.

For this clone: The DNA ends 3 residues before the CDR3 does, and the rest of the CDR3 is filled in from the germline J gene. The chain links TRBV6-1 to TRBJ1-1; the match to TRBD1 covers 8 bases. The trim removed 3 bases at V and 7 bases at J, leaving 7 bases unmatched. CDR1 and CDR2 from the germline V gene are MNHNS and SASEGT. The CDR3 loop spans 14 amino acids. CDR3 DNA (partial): TGTGCCAGCAGTGAGAGACAGGGGAGGGGTGAA. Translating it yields CASSERQGRGE. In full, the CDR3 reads CASSERQGRGEAFF.

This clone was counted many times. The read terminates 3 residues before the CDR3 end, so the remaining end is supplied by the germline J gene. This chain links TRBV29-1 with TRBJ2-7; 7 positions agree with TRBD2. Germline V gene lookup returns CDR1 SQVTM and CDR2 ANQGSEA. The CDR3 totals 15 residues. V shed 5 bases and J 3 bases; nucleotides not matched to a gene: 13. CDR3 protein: CSVRASGQLGYEQYF. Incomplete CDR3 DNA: TGCAGCGTTCGGGCTAGCGGCCAACTCGGCTACGAG.

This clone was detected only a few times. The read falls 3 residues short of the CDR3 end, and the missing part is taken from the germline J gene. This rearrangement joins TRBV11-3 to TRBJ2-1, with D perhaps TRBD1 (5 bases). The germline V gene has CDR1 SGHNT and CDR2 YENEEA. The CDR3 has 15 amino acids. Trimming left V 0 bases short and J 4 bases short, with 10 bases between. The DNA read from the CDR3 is TGTGCCAGCAGCTTAGAGGGGCAGGCATACAATGAG. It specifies CASSLEGQAYNE. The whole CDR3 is CASSLEGQAYNEQFF.

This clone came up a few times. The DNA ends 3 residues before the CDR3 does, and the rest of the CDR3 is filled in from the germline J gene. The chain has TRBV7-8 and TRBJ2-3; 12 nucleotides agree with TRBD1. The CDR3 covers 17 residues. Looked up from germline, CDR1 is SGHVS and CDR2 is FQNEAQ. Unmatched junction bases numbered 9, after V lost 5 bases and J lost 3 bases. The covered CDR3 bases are TGTGCCAGCAGCCAACGGGACAGGGGGCTTTCGACAGATACG. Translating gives CASSQRDRGLSTDT. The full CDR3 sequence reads CASSQRDRGLSTDTQYF.

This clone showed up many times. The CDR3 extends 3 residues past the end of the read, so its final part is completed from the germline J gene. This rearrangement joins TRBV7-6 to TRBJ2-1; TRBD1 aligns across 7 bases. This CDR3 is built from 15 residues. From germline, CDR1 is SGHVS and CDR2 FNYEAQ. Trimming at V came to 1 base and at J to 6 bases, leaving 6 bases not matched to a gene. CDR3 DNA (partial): TGTGCCAGCAGCTTAGAGGGGGCCGAGGGCAATGAG. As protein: CASSLEGAEGNE. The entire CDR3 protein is CASSLEGAEGNEQFF.

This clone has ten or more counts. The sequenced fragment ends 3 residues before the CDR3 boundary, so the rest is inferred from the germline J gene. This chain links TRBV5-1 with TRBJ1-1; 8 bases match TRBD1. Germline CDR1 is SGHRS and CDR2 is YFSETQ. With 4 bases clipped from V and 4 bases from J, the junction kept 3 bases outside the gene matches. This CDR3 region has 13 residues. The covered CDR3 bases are TGCGCCAGCAGCCAACAGGGGGGCACTGAA. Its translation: CASSQQGGTE. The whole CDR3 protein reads CASSQQGGTEAFF.

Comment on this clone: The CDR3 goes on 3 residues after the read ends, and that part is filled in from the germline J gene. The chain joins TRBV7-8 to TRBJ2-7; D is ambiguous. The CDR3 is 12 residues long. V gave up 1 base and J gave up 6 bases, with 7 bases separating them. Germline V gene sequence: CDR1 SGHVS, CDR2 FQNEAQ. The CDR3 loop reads CASSLDRREQYF. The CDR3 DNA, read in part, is TGTGCCAGCAGCTTAGATCGTCGCGAG. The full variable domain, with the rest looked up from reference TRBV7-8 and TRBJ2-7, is GAGVSQSPRYKVAKRGQDVALRCDPISGHVSLFWYQQALGQGPEFLTYFQNEAQLDKSGLPSDRFFAERPEGSVSTLKIQRTQQEDSAVYLCASSLDRREQYFGPGTRLTVT.

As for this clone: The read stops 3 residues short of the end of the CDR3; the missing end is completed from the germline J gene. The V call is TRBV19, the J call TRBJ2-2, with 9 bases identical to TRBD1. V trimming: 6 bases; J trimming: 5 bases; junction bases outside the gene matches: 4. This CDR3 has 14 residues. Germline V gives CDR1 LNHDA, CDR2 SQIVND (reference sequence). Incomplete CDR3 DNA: TGTGCCAGTAGCAATGACAGGGGGACCGGGGAG. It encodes CASSNDRGTGE. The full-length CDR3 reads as CASSNDRGTGELFF.

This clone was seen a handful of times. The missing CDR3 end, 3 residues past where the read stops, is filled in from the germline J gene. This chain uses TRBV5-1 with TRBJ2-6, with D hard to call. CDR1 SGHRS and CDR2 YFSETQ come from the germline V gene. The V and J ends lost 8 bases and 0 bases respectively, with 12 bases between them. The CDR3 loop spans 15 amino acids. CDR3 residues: CASGLSLSGANVLTF. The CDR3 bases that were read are TGCGCCAGTGGCCTCTCCCTCTCTGGGGCCAACGTC. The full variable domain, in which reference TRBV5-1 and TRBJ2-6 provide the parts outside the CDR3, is KAGVTQTPRYLIKTRGQQVTLSCSPISGHRSVSWYQQTPGQGLQFLFEYFSETQRNKGNFPGRFSGRQFSNSRSEMNVSTLELGDSALYLCASGLSLSGANVLTFGAGSRLTVL.

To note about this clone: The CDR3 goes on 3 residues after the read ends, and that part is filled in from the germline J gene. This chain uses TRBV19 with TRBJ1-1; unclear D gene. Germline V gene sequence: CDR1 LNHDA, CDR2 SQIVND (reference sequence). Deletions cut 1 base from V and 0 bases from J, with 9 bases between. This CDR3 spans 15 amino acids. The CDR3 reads CASSIAWRMNTEAFF. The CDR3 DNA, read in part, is TGTGCCAGTAGTATAGCGTGGCGGATGAACACTGAA.

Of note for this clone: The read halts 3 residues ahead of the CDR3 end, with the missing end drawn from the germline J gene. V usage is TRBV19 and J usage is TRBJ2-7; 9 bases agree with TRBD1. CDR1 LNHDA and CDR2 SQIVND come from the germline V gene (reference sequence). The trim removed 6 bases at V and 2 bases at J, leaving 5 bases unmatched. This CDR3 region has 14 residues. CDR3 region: CASSETGGPYEQYF. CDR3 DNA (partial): TGTGCCAGTAGCGAAACAGGGGGCCCCTACGAG.

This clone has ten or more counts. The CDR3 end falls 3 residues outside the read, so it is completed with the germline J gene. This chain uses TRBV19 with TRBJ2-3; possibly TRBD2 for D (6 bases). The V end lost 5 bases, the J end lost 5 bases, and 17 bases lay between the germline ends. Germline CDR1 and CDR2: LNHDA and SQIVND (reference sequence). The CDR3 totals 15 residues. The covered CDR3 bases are TGTGCCAGTAGTGTGAGGCTAGCGATACAAGATACG. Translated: CASSVRLAIQDT. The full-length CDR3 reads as CASSVRLAIQDTQYF. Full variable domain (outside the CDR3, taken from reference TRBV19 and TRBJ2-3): DGGITQSPKYLFRKEGQNVTLSCEQNLNHDAMYWYRQDPGQGLRLIYYSQIVNDFQKGDIAEGYSVSREKKESFPLTVTSAQKNPTAFYLCASSVRLAIQDTQYFGPGTRLTVL.

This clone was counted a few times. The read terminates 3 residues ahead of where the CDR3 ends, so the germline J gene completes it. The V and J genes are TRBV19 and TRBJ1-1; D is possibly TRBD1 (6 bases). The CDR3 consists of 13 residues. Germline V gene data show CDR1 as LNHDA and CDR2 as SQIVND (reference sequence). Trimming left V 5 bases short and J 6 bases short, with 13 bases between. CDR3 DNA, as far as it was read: TGTGCCAGTAGTTTACAGGGTTACTCTGAA. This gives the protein CASSLQGYSE. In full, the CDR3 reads CASSLQGYSEAFF.